This is a list of T cell receptor beta chains from one sample in a study of cytomegalovirus exposure and HLA in healthy donors. Data came from immunoSEQ multiplex PCR; TCRdb stores just in-frame clones and leaves some out. Of fewer than 250,000 clones detected, roughly 74% appear once; the ten largest clones hold about 14%. Material for sequencing was PBMCs. These receptor sequences come from a woman in her 30s in good health and CMV-seropositive. CDR3s include the opening cysteine and the closing phenylalanine or tryptophan. Each record gives: J gene, V gene, CDR3 length, clone size, D gene, CDR3 DNA, CDR3 protein. A D gene is named only where the DNA matches it firmly. Clone size is given for some rows only: seen once, a few or many times, or a class if the clone is expanded.

TRBJ2-7 | TRBV28 | 14 | - | TRBD1 | TGTGCCAGCAGCTCCGGGACAGGACCCTACGAGCAGTACTTC | CASSSGTGPYEQYF
TRBJ2-3 | TRBV28 | 18 | - | TRBD2 | TGTGCCAGCAGTATGACTAGCGGGTTGGCCCTAAGCACAGATACGCAGTATTTT | CASSMTSGLALSTDTQYF
TRBJ2-6 | TRBV28 | 14 | - | - | TGTGCCAGCAGTTTAAGCTCTGGGGCCAACGGCCTGACTTTC | CASSLSSGANGLTF
TRBJ1-5 | TRBV6-1 | 17 | once | - | TGTGCCAGCAGTGAAAGTCGGACAGAACAAGTTAATCAGCCCCAGCATTTT | CASSESRTEQVNQPQHF
TRBJ2-3 | TRBV19 | 14 | - | - | TGTGCCACCACAAGTATTGAGGCGGCAGATACGCAGTATTTT | CATTSIEAADTQYF
TRBJ1-1 | TRBV6-5 | 14 | - | TRBD1 | TGTGCCAGCAGGGACAGGGGAGAGAACACTGAAGCTTTCTTT | CASRDRGENTEAFF
TRBJ2-3 | TRBV4-2 | 13 | - | - | TGTGCCAGCAGCCACAGGGGTTCAGATACGCAGTATTTT | CASSHRGSDTQYF
TRBJ1-1 | TRBV7-9 | 12 | - | - | TGTGCCAGTACAGGGTTGAACACTGAAGCTTTCTTT | CASTGLNTEAFF
TRBJ1-2 | TRBV30 | 13 | - | - | TGTGCCTGGAGTGTAGGGGAGGGCTATGGCTACACCTTC | CAWSVGEGYGYTF
TRBJ2-3 | TRBV4-2 | 15 | - | - | TGTGCCAGCAGCCAGATGGGGCAGAGCACAGATACGCAGTATTTT | CASSQMGQSTDTQYF
TRBJ2-1 | TRBV5-6 | 14 | - | - | TGTGCCAGCAGCTTTCCAGCGACCTACAATGAGCAGTTCTTC | CASSFPATYNEQFF
TRBJ2-2 | TRBV5-4 | 15 | - | - | TGTGCCAGCAGCTCACCGGGACAGAACACCGGGGAGCTGTTTTTT | CASSSPGQNTGELFF
TRBJ2-7 | TRBV2 | 14 | - | TRBD1 | TGTGCCAGCAGCGCCGGGACAGAGACCTACGAGCAGTACTTC | CASSAGTETYEQYF
TRBJ1-3 | TRBV7-9 | 15 | - | - | TGTGCCAGCAGCTCCCTCGCGGGCTCTGGAAACACCATATATTTT | CASSSLAGSGNTIYF
TRBJ1-1 | TRBV4-1 | 15 | - | - | TGCGCCAGCAGCCGTATGGGGCACAAGAACACTGAAGCTTTCTTT | CASSRMGHKNTEAFF
TRBJ1-1 | TRBV5-4 | 17 | - | - | TGTGCCAGCAGCTTGGGTCCGGTACTCTTGGGGGGACCGGAAGCTTTCTTT | CASSLGPVLLGGPEAFF
TRBJ1-2 | TRBV9 | 16 | - | - | TGTGCCAGCAGCGTAGGAGGGTCCGCAGCTAACTATGGCTACACCTTC | CASSVGGSAANYGYTF
TRBJ2-1 | TRBV29-1 | 14 | - | TRBD1 | TGCAGCGTTGACCGGACAGGGGTATACAATGAGCAGTTCTTC | CSVDRTGVYNEQFF
TRBJ2-5 | TRBV18 | 12 | - | - | TGTGCCAGCTCACCATATCAAGAGACCCAGTACTTC | CASSPYQETQYF
TRBJ2-5 | TRBV30 | 14 | - | - | TGTGCCTGGGGTCTACTGTCCGAAGTGGAGACCCAGTACTTC | CAWGLLSEVETQYF
TRBJ1-6 | TRBV30 | 15 | few | TRBD1 | TGTGCCTGGAGGGGAGTCGGACAGGGCGGTTCACCCCTCCACTTT | CAWRGVGQGGSPLHF
TRBJ2-7 | TRBV5-1 | 15 | once | TRBD2 | TGCGCCAGGGGGACTAGCCCTACTCCCTCCTACGAGCAGTACTTC | CARGTSPTPSYEQYF
TRBJ1-5 | TRBV28 | 15 | once | TRBD1 | TGTGCCAGCAGGGAACAGGGGGCTAGGTGGCAGCCCCAGCATTTT | CASREQGARWQPQHF
TRBJ1-1 | TRBV19 | 14 | - | - | TGTGCCAGTAGTATGTCAGGGGCCAACACTGAAGCTTTCTTT | CASSMSGANTEAFF
TRBJ2-7 | TRBV10-3 | 14 | - | - | TGTGCCATCAGTGAGTCGCGGGGTGGGTACGAGCAGTACTTC | CAISESRGGYEQYF
TRBJ2-1 | TRBV5-6 | 12 | - | - | TGTGCCAGCAGCTTGCTGAGGGATGAGCAGTTCTTC | CASSLLRDEQFF
TRBJ1-1 | TRBV28 | 15 | - | TRBD1 | TGTGCCAGCAGGTCCCGGGACAGGTTGGACACTGAAGCTTTCTTT | CASRSRDRLDTEAFF
TRBJ1-2 | TRBV29-1 | 17 | - | - | TGCAGCGTAGAAGGGGTTGGTGGCGCTAAATCGGGCTATGGCTACACCTTC | CSVEGVGGAKSGYGYTF
TRBJ1-5 | TRBV25-1 | 14 | - | - | TGTGCCAGCAGTAGGGAGGGGCAGGGTCAGCCCCAGCATTTT | CASSREGQGQPQHF
TRBJ2-3 | TRBV12-5 | 16 | - | TRBD2 | TGTGCTAGTCGGGGAGAAGCGGGGGACGGCACAGATACGCAGTATTTT | CASRGEAGDGTDTQYF
TRBJ2-7 | TRBV9 | 14 | - | - | TGTGCCAGCAGCGGCGGGACCAGCTCCTACGAGCAGTACTTC | CASSGGTSSYEQYF
TRBJ2-1 | TRBV6-1 | 13 | - | TRBD2 | TGTGCCAGCAGGACTAGCGGGAGTTATGAGCAGTTCTTC | CASRTSGSYEQFF
TRBJ2-5 | TRBV10-3 | 13 | - | - | TGTGCCACCACCGGCGGGGGCCAGGAGACCCAGTACTTC | CATTGGGQETQYF
TRBJ1-2 | TRBV6-1 | 19 | once | - | TGTGCCAGCAGTGAAGCCCGGGAACAAGTGGCAGGGGCTACTAGTGGCTACACCTTC | CASSEAREQVAGATSGYTF
TRBJ2-7 | TRBV27 | 17 | - | TRBD2 | TGTGCCAGCAGTTTATCGGGACTAGCGGGAAATTTCTACGAGCAGTACTTC | CASSLSGLAGNFYEQYF
TRBJ1-5 | TRBV28 | 16 | once | - | TGTGCCAGCACCGTTGACGTGGGGGGGGAGAGTCAGCCCCAGCATTTT | CASTVDVGGESQPQHF
TRBJ2-2 | TRBV28 | 15 | - | TRBD1 | TGTGCCAGCAGTCGTCCACAGGGGGCCACCGGGGAGCTGTTTTTT | CASSRPQGATGELFF
TRBJ1-1 | TRBV7-2 | 14 | - | TRBD1 | TGTGCCAGCAGCCCACGGACAGGGAACACTGAAGCTTTCTTT | CASSPRTGNTEAFF
TRBJ1-1 | TRBV28 | 13 | - | - | TGTGCCAGCACTACAGTTATGAACACTGAAGCTTTCTTT | CASTTVMNTEAFF
TRBJ2-7 | TRBV21-1 | 13 | - | - | TGTGCCAGCAGCAACGGCGGGGCCTACGAGCAGTACTTC | CASSNGGAYEQYF
TRBJ2-7 | TRBV7-3 | 15 | - | - | TGTGCCAGCAGCTTAGGGGCAGGCGATACCTACGAGCAGTACTTC | CASSLGAGDTYEQYF
TRBJ2-7 | TRBV18 | 14 | - | - | TGTGCCAGCTCACTGGAGGGAAGGGGATACGAGCAGTACTTC | CASSLEGRGYEQYF
TRBJ1-2 | TRBV9 | 15 | - | TRBD1 | TGTGCCAGCAGCGCCCGGGGGCAGGGGGCTTACAGCTACACCTTC | CASSARGQGAYSYTF
TRBJ2-3 | TRBV6-1 | 15 | few | TRBD2 | TGTGCCAGCAGTGAATGGAGCGGGGGTGCAGATACGCAGTATTTT | CASSEWSGGADTQYF
TRBJ2-1 | TRBV6-4 | 16 | - | TRBD2 | TGTGCCAGCAGACGGACTAGCGGGATGGGCGGGAATGAGCAGTTCTTC | CASRRTSGMGGNEQFF
TRBJ1-1 | TRBV18 | 13 | few | - | TGTGCCAGCTCACCGGGCAGAGACACTGAAGCTTTCTTT | CASSPGRDTEAFF
TRBJ2-7 | TRBV7-9 | 17 | - | TRBD1 | TGTGCCAGCAGCTTAGGGGCGGGGACAGGGTACACCTACGAGCAGTACTTC | CASSLGAGTGYTYEQYF
TRBJ2-2 | TRBV9 | 18 | - | TRBD2 | TGTGCCAGCAGCGTTAGCGGGAGTATGGGATGGAACACCGGGGAGCTGTTTTTT | CASSVSGSMGWNTGELFF
TRBJ1-5 | TRBV6-5 | 15 | - | - | TGTGCCAGCAGTTACTCGGACAGCGGTGATCAGCCCCAGCATTTT | CASSYSDSGDQPQHF
TRBJ2-7 | TRBV12-5 | 13 | - | - | TGTGCTAGTGTCGCGGGGACTGACTACGAGCAGTACTTC | CASVAGTDYEQYF
TRBJ2-3 | TRBV4-1 | 14 | - | - | TGCGCCAGCAGCCAAGAGAGGATCTCAGATACGCAGTATTTT | CASSQERISDTQYF